This T cell receptor beta chain is from a study of cytomegalovirus exposure and HLA in healthy donors. Study information: The roughly 670 first-cohort repertoires shared a platform with the 110 or so validation repertoires, as reported in a later analysis. Study-level points and caveats: A subsequent analysis found that TCR clusters from the first cohort also tended to co-occur in the 90 to 150 validation repertoires, with approximately 95% of cluster scores above 0.

Separation from the approximately 670-subject first cohort characterized the approximately 120-subject validation cohort, to which the donors belonged. Assay: immunoSEQ multiplex PCR; the TCRdb copy retains only in-frame clones and omits some. Seen here are some 160,000 clones, 88% observed once, and the top ten hold 2.5% to 3%. To note about this clone: Its matching antigen is unknown.

The CDR3 is 15 residues long. Trimming took 1 base from V and 3 from J, leaving 14 bases between them. Per germline, CDR1 SGHRS and CDR2 YFSETQ. The gene calls are TRBV5-1 and TRBJ2-7; maybe TRBD2 (6 bases). Source material: PBMCs. The receptor was isolated from a man younger than 30 in good health and CMV-seronegative. As DNA, the CDR3 is TGCGCCAGCAGCTTGATAGACGGGACTCTCTACGAGCAGTACTTC. Its translation is CASSLIDGTLYEQYF.